This T cell receptor (beta chain) appears in the sequencing data of a study of T cell responses to AZD1222 COVID-19 vaccine. Whole-study results and caveats: In a largely white British group with more females than males, clonal diversity was possibly underestimated.

CDR1 and CDR2 from the germline V gene are SGHRS and YFSETQ. This CDR3 is 13 amino acids long. Trimming took off 0 bases at V and 3 bases at J, with 6 bases between the two ends. TCRdb's table, derived via immunoSEQ multiplex PCR, lists solely in-frame clones and lacks some. The data hold 250,000 to 300,000 clones, with 85% to 95% observed a single time. On this clone itself: As yet, its antigen is unknown.

The TCR comes from an adult who received the AZD1222 COVID-19 vaccine. The sequencing here drew on peripheral blood, taken 28 days after the second AZD1222 dose. V and J are TRBV5-1 and TRBJ1-1; D gene ambiguous. Here the CDR3 DNA reads TGCGCCAGCAGCTTGGAACCGGACACTGAAGCTTTCTTT. It codes for CASSLEPDTEAFF.